A single sample is the source of the 7 T cell receptor beta chains below, sequenced in a study of cytomegalovirus exposure and HLA in healthy donors. The PCR had 60 Vbeta and 13 Jbeta primers. The data were produced by immunoSEQ multiplex PCR, yet TCRdb's version contains in-frame clones alone and is incomplete. Altogether approximately 110,000 clones are present, about 85% being singletons, with the ten largest covering less than 0.25%. Sample: PBMCs. The receptors originated from a man over 45 in good health and CMV-seronegative.

This chain links TRBV7-6 with TRBJ2-7, with a possible D match to TRBD2 (7 bases). The CDR3 totals 14 residues. The V and J ends lost 10 bases and 3 bases respectively, with 19 bases between them. Germline V gene sequence: CDR1 SGHVS, CDR2 FNYEAQ. In DNA form, the CDR3 reads TGTGCCACTTCCCTGGGGGGGGCGGGCTACGAGCAGTACTTC. As protein: CATSLGGAGYEQYF.

The V call is TRBV10-3, the J call TRBJ2-7; 10 bases line up with TRBD2. CDR1 and CDR2 (germline): ENHRY, SYGVKD. The CDR3 is 14 residues long. The trim removed 4 bases at V and 0 bases at J, leaving 0 bases unmatched. CDR3 coding DNA: TGTGCCATCAGTGCTAGCGGGAGCTCCTACGAGCAGTACTTC. Amino acid sequence: CAISASGSSYEQYF.

The rearrangement uses TRBV6-5 and TRBJ2-7; maybe TRBD1 (6 bases). V dropped 2 bases and J dropped 4 bases, with 12 bases sitting between them. This CDR3 is 14 amino acids long. Germline lookup yields CDR1 MNHEY and CDR2 SVGAGI. CDR3 amino acids: CASSYAGAEYEQYF. DNA of the CDR3: TGTGCCAGCAGTTACGCAGGGGCAGAATACGAGCAGTACTTC.

The chain has TRBV29-1 and TRBJ1-3, with a possible D match to TRBD1 (5 bases). V gave up 0 bases and J gave up 0 bases, with 12 bases separating them. The CDR3 loop spans 16 amino acids. The germline CDR1 and CDR2 sequences are SQVTM and ANQGSEA. The CDR3 sequence: CSVEDRQGPSGNTIYF. Written as DNA, the CDR3 is TGCAGCGTTGAAGATCGGCAGGGCCCCTCTGGAAACACCATATATTTT.

The gene calls are TRBV4-3 and TRBJ2-3, with TRBD2 identical over 9 bases. The germline V gene has CDR1 LGHNA and CDR2 YSLEER. V dropped 4 bases and J dropped 6; count of bases not matched to a gene: 14. This CDR3 region has 17 residues. CDR3 sequence reads: CASSPPPLAGYVDTQYF. CDR3 DNA sequence: TGCGCCAGCAGCCCCCCCCCTCTAGCGGGATACGTGGATACGCAGTATTTT.

This clone was recorded only once. V usage is TRBV9 and J usage is TRBJ1-4, with 7 nucleotides matching TRBD1. J gave up 8 bases and V 4 bases, and 11 bases lay outside the gene matches. Germline-derived CDR1 and CDR2 are SGDLS and YYNGEE. The length of the CDR3 is 15 residues. The CDR3: CASSPGQAVGEKLFF. As DNA, the CDR3 is TGTGCCAGCAGCCCAGGACAGGCGGTAGGCGAAAAACTGTTTTTT. Together with reference TRBV9 and TRBJ1-4, the CDR3 gives the full variable domain: DSGVTQTPKHLITATGQRVTLRCSPRSGDLSVYWYQQSLDQGLQFLIQYYNGEERAKGNILERFSAQQFPDLHSELNLSSLELGDSALYFCASSPGQAVGEKLFFGSGTQLSVL.

CDR3 loop: CASSSPSGGETQYF. In nucleotides, the CDR3 is TGTGCCAGCAGTTCCCCTAGCGGGGGGGAGACCCAGTACTTC. The chain couples TRBV6-5 to TRBJ2-5; 11 nucleotides match TRBD2. Germline V gene data show CDR1 as MNHEY and CDR2 as SVGAGI. V lost 4 bases and J lost 5; bases outside the gene matches: 3. This CDR3 has 14 amino acids.